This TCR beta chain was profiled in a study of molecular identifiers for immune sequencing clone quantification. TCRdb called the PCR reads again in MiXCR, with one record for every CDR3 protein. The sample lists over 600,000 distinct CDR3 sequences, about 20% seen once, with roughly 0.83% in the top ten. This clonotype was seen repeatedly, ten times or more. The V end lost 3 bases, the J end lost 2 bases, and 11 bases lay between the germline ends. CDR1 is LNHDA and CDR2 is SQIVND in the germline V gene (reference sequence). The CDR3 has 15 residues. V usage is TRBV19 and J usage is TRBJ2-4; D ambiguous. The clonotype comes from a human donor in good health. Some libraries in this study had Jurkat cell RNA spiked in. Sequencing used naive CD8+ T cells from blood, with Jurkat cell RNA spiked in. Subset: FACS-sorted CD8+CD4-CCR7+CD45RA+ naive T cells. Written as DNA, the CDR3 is TGTGCCAGTAGTATCGGGTCCAGAACCAAAAACATTCAGTACTTC. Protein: CASSIGSRTKNIQYF.